The 15 T cell receptor beta chains in this list originate from one sample, sequenced in a study of PD-L1 blockade in urothelial cancer (dated by TCRdb to 2016 to 2017). The library was made by the immunoSEQ multiplex PCR assay. TCRdb carries this immuneACCESS record with in-frame sequences only. Its versions omit some clonotypes, under half of them owing to an unresolved V gene in the studies checked, with the rest unexplained. In this sample the table shows about 45,000 clones, roughly 90% of which occur a single time. Roughly 25% of the sample lies in the top ten. The intended sense of this specimen's time point label: pretreatment peripheral blood. Sequences were derived from PBMCs, sampled around atezolizumab (anti-PD-L1) treatment. The source of these receptors is a donor aged 40 or older with urothelial cancer.

The genes are TRBV4-1 and TRBJ2-7; D is unclear. This CDR3 has 15 amino acids. Germline CDR1 is MGHRA and CDR2 is YSYEKL. V lost 0 bases and J lost 2, with 11 bases in between. The CDR3 loop reads CASSQDLAGTYEQYF. As DNA, the CDR3 is TGCGCCAGCAGCCAAGATTTGGCAGGCACCTACGAGCAGTACTTC.

The V gene is TRBV7-2, the J gene TRBJ1-1; D call uncertain. Between the trimmed V and J ends, which lost 5 bases and 8 bases, there was a span of 12 bases. CDR1 is SGHTA, CDR2 FQGNSA, per germline. CDR3 length equals 12 residues. The CDR3 here is CASSLNLGEAFF. CDR3 sequence (DNA): TGTGCCAGCAGCCTCAACCTCGGGGAAGCTTTCTTT.

The chain carries TRBV5-1 and TRBJ2-2, with 11 bases identical to TRBD2. Germline assignment: CDR1 SGHRS and CDR2 YFSETQ. The CDR3 totals 15 residues. V lost 4 bases, J lost 7 bases, and 6 bases stayed unmatched. In nucleotides, the CDR3 is TGCGCCAGCAGCCCGACTAGCGGGATCCGCGGGGAGCTGTTTTTT. Encoded protein: CASSPTSGIRGELFF.

The chain links TRBV5-1 to TRBJ2-7; TRBD2 agrees at 8 bases. This CDR3 has 14 residues. Germline-derived CDR1 and CDR2 are SGHRS and YFSETQ. V gave up 0 bases and J gave up 12 bases; unmatched junction bases: 11. The CDR3 DNA reads TGCGCCAGCAGCTTGGCCGGAGTAGCGGGGAGCGGGTACTTC. Its protein product is CASSLAGVAGSGYF. Full variable domain (remainder filled in from reference TRBV5-1 and TRBJ2-7): KAGVTQTPRYLIKTRGQQVTLSCSPISGHRSVSWYQQTPGQGLQFLFEYFSETQRNKGNFPGRFSGRQFSNSRSEMNVSTLELGDSALYLCASSLAGVAGSGYFGPGTRLTVT.

This chain uses TRBV25-1 with TRBJ2-7, with TRBD2 as a possible D gene (6 bases). CDR1 MGHDK and CDR2 SYGVNS come from the germline V gene. The V end was cut by 0 bases, the J end by 5 bases, with 23 bases between. The CDR3 is 18 residues long. The CDR3 DNA follows: TGTGCCAGCAGTGAATATGGGAGGAGAACGGCAATCCGCCACGAGCAGTACTTC. Its translation: CASSEYGRRTAIRHEQYF.

This clone was recorded only once. The rearrangement joins TRBV5-1 to TRBJ2-2; 7 positions agree with TRBD2. The CDR3 loop spans 14 amino acids. Germline assignment: CDR1 SGHRS and CDR2 YFSETQ. V shed 4 bases, J shed 5 bases, and the junction held 5 bases outside the gene matches. CDR3 sequence: CASSLDGGTGELFF. CDR3 coding DNA: TGCGCCAGCAGCCTCGACGGGGGGACCGGGGAGCTGTTTTTT.

The chain combines TRBV11-3 with TRBJ2-7, with 8 bases fitting TRBD1. The CDR3 spans 17 residues. Per the germline V gene, CDR1 is SGHNT and CDR2 is YENEEA. After removal of 2 bases from V and 1 base from J, the junction contained 10 bases not matched to a gene. CDR3 in amino acids: CASSLLGPRDRSYEQYF. Written as DNA, the CDR3 is TGTGCCAGCAGCTTACTTGGGCCACGGGACAGGTCCTACGAGCAGTACTTC.

This clone was seen once. The chain carries TRBV29-1 and TRBJ1-2; no clear D gene. The CDR3 covers 11 residues. Deletions cut 7 bases from V and 1 base from J, with 7 bases between. Germline CDR1 reads SQVTM; CDR2 reads ANQGSEA. The CDR3 DNA follows: TGCAGCGCAGACAATAACTATGGCTACACCTTC. Its translation: CSADNNYGYTF. Complete variable domain (other parts from reference TRBV29-1 and TRBJ1-2): SAVISQKPSRDICQRGTSLTIQCQVDSQVTMMFWYRQQPGQSLTLIATANQGSEATYESGFVIDKFPISRPNLTFSTLTVSNMSPEDSSIYLCSADNNYGYTFGSGTRLTVV.

The genes are TRBV30 and TRBJ1-5, with D unclear. V lost 0 bases to trimming and J lost 1 base, with 7 bases between them. The CDR3 covers 14 residues. Germline assignment: CDR1 GTSNPN and CDR2 SVGIG (reference sequence). The CDR3 reads CAWSVRRSNQPQHF. Here the CDR3 DNA reads TGTGCCTGGAGTGTTCGCAGGAGCAATCAGCCCCAGCATTTT. Together with reference TRBV30 and TRBJ1-5, the CDR3 gives the full variable domain: SQTIHQWPATLVQPVGSPLSLECTVEGTSNPNLYWYRQAAGRGLQLLFYSVGIGQISSEVPQNLSASRPQDRQFILSSKKLLLSDSGFYLCAWSVRRSNQPQHFGDGTRLSIL.

This clone was seen just once. The V and J genes are TRBV7-3 and TRBJ2-5; 10 positions match TRBD2. CDR3 length equals 16 residues. The germline CDR1 and CDR2 sequences are SGHTA and FQGTGA. With 2 bases clipped from V and 4 bases from J, the junction kept 7 bases outside the gene matches. CDR3 sequence reads: CASSLGAGGAGETQYF. Here the CDR3 DNA reads TGTGCCAGCAGCTTAGGAGCGGGAGGGGCTGGAGAGACCCAGTACTTC.

J is TRBJ2-7 and V is TRBV18; TRBD2 aligns across 7 bases. Germline V gene data show CDR1 as KGHSH and CDR2 as LQKENI. Losses at the gene ends were 1 base for V and 3 bases for J; bases not matched to a gene: 21. The CDR3 is made up of 20 amino acids. This CDR3 reads CASSPRPRQGPTSEVYEQYF. The CDR3 DNA reads as TGTGCCAGCTCACCACGGCCACGGCAGGGCCCAACTAGCGAAGTCTACGAGCAGTACTTC.

This clone came up once. The chain links TRBV11-2 to TRBJ1-5; possible D gene TRBD1, 5 bases. The germline V gene has CDR1 SGHAT and CDR2 FQNNGV. This CDR3 region has 14 residues. Deletions cut 4 bases from V and 7 bases from J, with 14 bases between. CDR3 nucleotides: TGTGCCAGCAGCTCCGACCCCGCAGGGCAGCCCCAGCATTTT. Amino acids: CASSSDPAGQPQHF. Together with reference TRBV11-2 and TRBJ1-5, the CDR3 gives the full variable domain: EAGVAQSPRYKIIEKRQSVAFWCNPISGHATLYWYQQILGQGPKLLIQFQNNGVVDDSQLPKDRFSAERLKGVDSTLKIQPAKLEDSAVYLCASSSDPAGQPQHFGDGTRLSIL.

V and J are TRBV6-5 and TRBJ1-1; TRBD1 agrees at 9 bases. Per the germline V gene, CDR1 is MNHEY and CDR2 is SVGAGI. The CDR3 spans 15 residues. Trimming removed 6 bases from V and 1 base from J; junction bases left unmatched: 6. The CDR3 reads CASSTGGAGNTEAFF. In nucleotides, the CDR3 is TGTGCCAGCAGCACAGGGGGCGCGGGGAACACTGAAGCTTTCTTT.

The chain carries TRBV11-3 and TRBJ2-5; 9 bases are a match to TRBD2. The germline CDR1 and CDR2 sequences are SGHNT and YENEEA. The junction had 2 bases not matched to a gene; V was cut back by 5 bases and J by 1 base. The CDR3 loop spans 14 amino acids. This chain's CDR3 is CASSPSGAQETQYF. CDR3 DNA: TGTGCCAGCAGCCCTAGCGGGGCCCAAGAGACCCAGTACTTC.

The chain employs TRBV29-1 and TRBJ1-2; the D gene is possibly TRBD1 (5 bases). Trimming stripped 6 bases from V and 3 bases from J, with 14 bases between. The CDR3 loop spans 13 amino acids. Germline-derived CDR1 and CDR2 are SQVTM and ANQGSEA. The CDR3 DNA sequence: TGCAGCGTGAAAGGGGCAGGGCACTATGGCTACACCTTC. It specifies CSVKGAGHYGYTF.